This record covers a single TCR beta chain. The Seattle site enrolled patients during active infection and followed them longitudinally. The sample comes from a study of blood T cell repertoires in COVID-19. Clones were sequenced by immunoSEQ multiplex PCR, and TCRdb holds only the in-frame ones, with some missing. The sample consists of about 530,000 clones, 70% to 90% of them appearing once. There are 11 residues in the CDR3. Germline-derived CDR1 and CDR2 are LNHDA and SQIVND (reference sequence). The V and J ends lost 10 bases and 4 bases respectively, with 10 bases between them. The receptor was isolated from a woman aged 50 to 60 with COVID-19, enrolled during active disease. Sequencing was done on a sample of peripheral blood. V and J are TRBV19 and TRBJ1-1; D is unresolved. This CDR3 reads CATLRGTEAFF. The CDR3 bases are TGTGCCACTCTCCGGGGCACTGAAGCTTTCTTT.